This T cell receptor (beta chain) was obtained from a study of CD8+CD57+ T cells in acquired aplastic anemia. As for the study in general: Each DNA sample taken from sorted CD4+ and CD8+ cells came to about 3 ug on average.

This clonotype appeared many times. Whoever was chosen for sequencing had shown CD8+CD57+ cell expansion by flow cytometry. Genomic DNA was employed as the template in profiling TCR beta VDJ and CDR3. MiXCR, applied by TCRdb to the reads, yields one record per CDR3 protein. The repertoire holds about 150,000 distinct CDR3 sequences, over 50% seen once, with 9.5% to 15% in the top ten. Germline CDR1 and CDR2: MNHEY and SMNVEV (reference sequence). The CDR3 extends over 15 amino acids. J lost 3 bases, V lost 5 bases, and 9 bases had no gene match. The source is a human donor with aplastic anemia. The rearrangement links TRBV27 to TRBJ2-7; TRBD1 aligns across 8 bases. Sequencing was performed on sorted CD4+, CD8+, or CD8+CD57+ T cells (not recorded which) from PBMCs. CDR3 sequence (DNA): TGTGCCAGCAGTCTAGGACAGGGCACCGGCTACGAGCAGTACTTC. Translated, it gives CASSLGQGTGYEQYF.